These 14 T cell receptor beta chains share one sample of origin, sequenced in a study of control samples from healthy donors and cancer patients. Clones were read by immunoSEQ multiplex PCR, and TCRdb kept only the in-frame ones, dropping some. The data show around 80,000 clones, 89% seen once. Sequencing was carried out using blood. These receptors originate from a man aged 50 or older in good health.

J is TRBJ1-3 and V is TRBV6-5; no reliable D call. CDR3 length: 15 amino acids. In germline, CDR1 is MNHEY, CDR2 SVGAGI. Trimming left V 4 bases short and J 4 bases short, with 14 bases between. DNA of the CDR3: TGTGCCAGCAGTTCCCTACGGGCGTGGGGAAACACCATATATTTT. It encodes CASSSLRAWGNTIYF.

Remarks on this clone: The same CDR3 is also encoded by other DNA sequences in this sample. The rearrangement joins TRBV12-3 or TRBV12-4 to TRBJ1-4; D gene uncertain. The V and J ends lost 3 bases and 8 bases respectively, with 4 bases between them. The CDR3 has 11 residues. CDR3 loop: CASSLGEKLFF. CDR3 in DNA: TGTGCCAGCAGTTTGGGGGAAAAACTGTTTTTT.

This rearrangement joins TRBV7-9 to TRBJ2-2; possibly TRBD1 or TRBD2 for D (5 bases each). Trimming took off 7 bases at V and 7 bases at J, with 19 bases between the two ends. The CDR3 has 15 amino acids. Looked up from germline, CDR1 is SEHNR and CDR2 is FQNEAQ (reference sequence). The DNA for the CDR3 is TGTGCCAGCACCACCCGAGGCAGGGACGGCGGGGAGCTGTTTTTT. Translation gives CASTTRGRDGGELFF.

V is TRBV27 and J is TRBJ2-3; weak D call: TRBD2 (5 bases). The V gene's germline CDR1 is MNHEY and CDR2 SMNVEV (reference sequence). Trimming pared 4 bases from V and 8 bases from J, leaving 19 bases between. The length of the CDR3 is 15 residues. CDR3 region: CASSSLGLLSGTQYF. In DNA, the CDR3 is TGTGCCAGCAGTTCACTAGGCCTCCTTTCCGGTACGCAGTATTTT.

The chain carries TRBV27 and TRBJ2-7, with a tentative D call TRBD1 (6 bases). The CDR3 has 15 residues. V lost 1 base, J lost 4 bases, and 14 bases lay in between. In germline, CDR1 is MNHEY, CDR2 SMNVEV (reference sequence). This CDR3 is CASSLLHRESYEQYF. The CDR3 DNA reads as TGTGCCAGCAGTTTATTGCACAGGGAGTCGTACGAGCAGTACTTC.

The J gene is TRBJ1-1, the V gene TRBV5-1; 7 nucleotides line up with TRBD1. CDR3 size: 15 residues. CDR1 SGHRS and CDR2 YFSETQ come from the germline V gene. The ends lost 4 bases at V and 7 bases at J; junction bases unmatched: 13. CDR3: CASSISGTDPLEAFF. CDR3 coding DNA: TGCGCCAGCAGCATTTCCGGGACAGACCCTCTTGAAGCTTTCTTT. The variable domain in full, completed from reference TRBV5-1 and TRBJ1-1, reads KAGVTQTPRYLIKTRGQQVTLSCSPISGHRSVSWYQQTPGQGLQFLFEYFSETQRNKGNFPGRFSGRQFSNSRSEMNVSTLELGDSALYLCASSISGTDPLEAFFGQGTRLTVV.

The chain carries TRBV7-8 and TRBJ1-5, with D hard to call. The CDR3 is 15 amino acids. Germline loops: CDR1 SGHVS, CDR2 FQNEAQ. Trimming stripped 4 bases from V and 0 bases from J, with 10 bases between. Here the CDR3 DNA reads TGTGCCAGCAGCTCGGACGGCAATAGCAATCAGCCCCAGCATTTT. It specifies CASSSDGNSNQPQHF.

This chain links TRBV18 with TRBJ2-3; D is unresolved. Germline loops: CDR1 KGHSH, CDR2 LQKENI. The length of the CDR3 is 15 residues. V gave up 2 bases and J gave up 4 bases, with 13 bases separating them. The CDR3 region is CASSPGSGRSDTQYF. The DNA for the CDR3 is TGTGCCAGCTCACCAGGTTCCGGTAGATCAGATACGCAGTATTTT.

This clone was seen just once. This chain joins TRBV11-2 and TRBJ2-3, with D hard to call. This CDR3 contains 13 residues. Germline CDR1 reads SGHAT; CDR2 reads FQNNGV. V gave up 7 bases and J gave up 6 bases, with 14 bases separating them. CDR3 loop: CASNPSGIDTQYF. The CDR3 bases are TGTGCCAGCAACCCCAGTGGCATCGATACGCAGTATTTT.

The chain combines TRBV2 with TRBJ1-3; no firm D call. The CDR3 is 12 residues long. Per germline, CDR1 SNHLY and CDR2 FYNNEI. The V end lost 4 bases, the J end lost 7 bases, and 8 bases lay between the germline ends. CDR3 nucleotide sequence: TGTGCCAGCAGTGCTGAAGGGAACACCATATATTTT. Amino acid sequence: CASSAEGNTIYF.

This clone was seen just once. The chain combines TRBV18 with TRBJ1-2, with D tentatively TRBD1 (5 bases). This CDR3 has 15 residues. Germline assignment: CDR1 KGHSH and CDR2 LQKENI. V gave up 4 bases and J gave up 0 bases, with 12 bases separating them. CDR3 DNA sequence: TGTGCCAGCTCACACCGACAGACTACTAACTATGGCTACACCTTC. Protein sequence: CASSHRQTTNYGYTF.

This rearrangement joins TRBV7-8 to TRBJ2-1; D is perhaps TRBD2 (6 bases). V was pared by 1 base and J by 3 bases, with 13 bases between. This CDR3 is built from 16 residues. Germline CDR1 SGHVS, CDR2 FQNEAQ. CDR3 DNA: TGTGCCAGCAGCTTAGTTCGGACTACCTACTACAATGAGCAGTTCTTC. This encodes CASSLVRTTYYNEQFF.

The genes are TRBV5-1 and TRBJ2-7; D is unresolved. Trimming left V 3 bases short and J 3 bases short, with 7 bases between. The germline V gene encodes CDR1 SGHRS and CDR2 YFSETQ. The CDR3 runs to 12 residues. DNA for the CDR3: TGCGCCAGCAGCTACTCCAGCTACGAGCAGTACTTC. Its translation is CASSYSSYEQYF. The complete variable domain, with remaining parts taken from reference TRBV5-1 and TRBJ2-7, reads KAGVTQTPRYLIKTRGQQVTLSCSPISGHRSVSWYQQTPGQGLQFLFEYFSETQRNKGNFPGRFSGRQFSNSRSEMNVSTLELGDSALYLCASSYSSYEQYFGPGTRLTVT.

The chain has TRBV19 and TRBJ2-2; D not resolved. The CDR3 spans 15 residues. Trimming pared 1 base from V and 8 bases from J, leaving 14 bases between. Germline-derived CDR1 and CDR2 are LNHDA and SQIVND (reference sequence). The CDR3, as DNA: TGTGCCAGTAGTATAGTTGGGATTTCCACGGGGGAGCTGTTTTTT. Translated, it gives CASSIVGISTGELFF.